This T cell receptor beta chain was recovered during a study of beta chain features in type 1 diabetes. Whole-study findings and limits: Moderate but significant shortening of TCRB CDR3s was recorded in all four CD4+ subsets from Type 1 diabetes patients. The study found that naive, central memory and Treg TCRB repertoires appeared more similar in patients than in healthy donors.

Germline V gene data show CDR1 as MNHNS and CDR2 as SASEGT. V was clipped by 1 base and J by 3 bases, with 7 bases between them. This CDR3 has 14 residues. Since all of the isolated RNA was reverse transcribed, expressed TCRB transcripts were what got sequenced. Measured with immunoSEQ multiplex PCR; TCRdb has only the in-frame clones, and not every one. This table has around 260,000 clones, around 22% appearing once. Concerning this clone: Its antigen is still unknown.

The J gene is TRBJ1-5, the V gene TRBV6-1; no reliable D call. Sequenced: naive CD4+ T cells from blood. The TCR sequence derives from a woman in her twenties or thirties with type 1 diabetes. CDR3 nucleotides: TGTGCCAGCAGTGAAGTACAGCCCAATCAGCCCCAGCATTTT. This encodes CASSEVQPNQPQHF.